The 26 T cell receptor beta chains below were found in one sample sequenced in a study of blood T cell repertoires in COVID-19 (dated by TCRdb to the early 2020s). Library construction relied on the immunoSEQ multiplex PCR assay. Imported from immuneACCESS, the table was reduced by TCRdb to in-frame sequences with V and J called. These copies leave out some clones; in studies compared against another copy, an unresolved V gene accounts for under half, and the cause of the remainder is not known. Within this sample are some 330,000 clones, with just over 85% of them counted one time only. Approximately 4.1% of the sample goes to the ten largest clones. The sequenced material came from PBMCs or T cells enriched from blood (not recorded which). These receptors came from a man aged 25-45 years who had recovered from COVID-19.

The CDR3 spells CASSHTSGMGWDEQYF. CDR3 sequence (DNA): TGTGCCAGCAGCCATACTAGCGGGATGGGGTGGGACGAGCAGTACTTC. V is TRBV13 and J is TRBJ2-7, with 10 positions matching TRBD2. Germline loops: CDR1 PRHDT, CDR2 FYEKMQ (reference sequence). The CDR3 consists of 16 residues. J lost 5 bases, V lost 5 bases, and 12 bases had no gene match.

Only a few counts were recorded for this clone. This chain joins TRBV6-5 and TRBJ1-2, with D perhaps TRBD1 (5 bases). Germline assignment: CDR1 MNHEY and CDR2 SVGAGI. With 3 bases removed from V and 8 bases from J, the gap between germline ends came to 16 bases. The CDR3 has 14 amino acids. The CDR3 sequence: CASSYSGTAKGYTF. Here the CDR3 DNA reads TGTGCCAGCAGTTATAGCGGGACGGCTAAAGGCTACACCTTC.

The sample holds a few counts of this clone. The rearrangement uses TRBV5-5 and TRBJ2-2, with a tentative D call TRBD2 (6 bases). With 6 bases removed from V and 7 bases from J, the gap between germline ends came to 13 bases. CDR1 and CDR2 (germline): SGHKS, YYEKEE (reference sequence). The CDR3 consists of 13 residues. This CDR3 reads CASTVRGNGELFF. The CDR3 DNA sequence: TGTGCCAGCACCGTTCGGGGGAACGGGGAGCTGTTTTTT. Full variable domain (missing parts from reference TRBV5-5 and TRBJ2-2): DAGVTQSPTHLIKTRGQQVTLRCSPISGHKSVSWYQQVLGQGPQFIFQYYEKEERGRGNFPDRFSARQFPNYSSELNVNALLLGDSALYLCASTVRGNGELFFGEGSRLTVL.

CDR3 coding DNA: TGTGCCAGCAGTTCTCAACAGGGTGTGGAGACCCAGTACTTC. Translating gives CASSSQQGVETQYF. The genes are TRBV2 and TRBJ2-5; the D gene is possibly TRBD1 (6 bases). The CDR3 length is 14 residues. CDR1 and CDR2 (germline): SNHLY, FYNNEI. The V gene lost 5 bases and the J gene lost 5 bases, with 15 bases spanning the gap.

V usage is TRBV7-9 and J usage is TRBJ1-2; a weak D match, TRBD1 (6 bases). V was shortened by 5 bases and J by 1 base, with 14 bases between the two germline ends. The CDR3 is 15 residues long. Germline V gives CDR1 SEHNR, CDR2 FQNEAQ (reference sequence). The CDR3 nucleotides are TGTGCCAGCAGCCAGCAGGGGTCGGGTAACTATGGCTACACCTTC. Protein: CASSQQGSGNYGYTF. Based on the CDR3 plus reference TRBV7-9 and TRBJ1-2, the full variable domain is DTGVSQNPRHKITKRGQNVTFRCDPISEHNRLYWYRQTLGQGPEFLTYFQNEAQLEKSRLLSDRFSAERPKGSFSTLEIQRTEQGDSAMYLCASSQQGSGNYGYTFGSGTRLTVV.

The sample holds a few counts of this clone. This rearrangement joins TRBV3-1 (or the pseudogene TRBV3-2) to TRBJ2-7; possible D gene TRBD1, 6 bases. CDR1 and CDR2 (germline): LGHDT, YNNKEL (reference sequence). V lost 4 bases to trimming and J lost 5 bases, with 15 bases between them. This CDR3 comprises 14 residues. Written as DNA, the CDR3 is TGTGCCAGCAGCCGTCCCGCAGGGGTCAACGAGCAGTACTTC. This translates into CASSRPAGVNEQYF.

V usage is TRBV30 and J usage is TRBJ1-6; no reliable D call. Trimming removed 0 bases at V and 7 bases at J, with 13 bases between. The V gene's germline CDR1 is GTSNPN and CDR2 SVGIG (reference sequence). The CDR3 is 15 amino acids. The DNA of the CDR3 is TGTGCCTGGAGTGTAACGGGAAAGTCAAATTCACCCCTCCACTTT. Amino acids: CAWSVTGKSNSPLHF.

The CDR3 nucleotides read TGTGCCAGCAGCTCTCCGGGGGATCAGCCCCAGCATTTT. Protein product: CASSSPGDQPQHF. V is TRBV7-2 and J is TRBJ1-5; the D gene is possibly TRBD1 (5 bases). The germline V gene encodes CDR1 SGHTA and CDR2 FQGNSA. Trimming took off 4 bases at V and 5 bases at J, with 9 bases between the two ends. There are 13 residues in the CDR3.

The gene calls are TRBV30 and TRBJ2-1; D may be TRBD1 (6 bases). Trimming removed 3 bases at V and 0 bases at J, with 9 bases between. The CDR3 has 14 amino acids. CDR1 is GTSNPN and CDR2 is SVGIG in the germline V gene (reference sequence). In DNA, the CDR3 is TGTGCCTGGAGCCAAGGGGGCTCCTACAATGAGCAGTTCTTC. This codes for CAWSQGGSYNEQFF.

The V call is TRBV29-1, the J call TRBJ2-2; possibly TRBD2 for D (5 bases). The germline CDR1 and CDR2 sequences are SQVTM and ANQGSEA. The CDR3 is 15 amino acids. The ends were cut back, 0 bases at V and 9 bases at J, with 17 bases in the middle. The DNA for the CDR3 is TGCAGCGTTGAAGATCTTTCGGGGAAAGTAAGGGAGCTGTTTTTT. Its translation: CSVEDLSGKVRELFF.

This clone was recorded once. This chain connects TRBV5-1 to TRBJ2-2, with TRBD2 matching 10 bases. Germline V gene data show CDR1 as SGHRS and CDR2 as YFSETQ. This CDR3 comprises 15 residues. V lost 5 bases to trimming and J lost 2 bases; unmatched junction nucleotides: 3. The CDR3 region is CASRLAGDNTGELFF. For the CDR3, the DNA is TGCGCCAGCAGGCTAGCGGGAGACAACACCGGGGAGCTGTTTTTT.

This clone was counted a single time. V is TRBV7-2 and J is TRBJ2-7, with 9 bases identical to TRBD2. CDR3 length equals 18 residues. Germline CDR1 and CDR2: SGHTA and FQGNSA. Trimming took 5 bases from V and 0 from J; bases not matched to a gene: 14. The CDR3 DNA follows: TGTGCCAGCAGCCCCCGAGAACAAAGCGGGAGGAGCTCCTACGAGCAGTACTTC. Translation: CASSPREQSGRSSYEQYF. Combining the CDR3 with reference TRBV7-2 and TRBJ2-7 gives the whole variable domain GAGVSQSPSNKVTEKGKDVELRCDPISGHTALYWYRQSLGQGLEFLIYFQGNSAPDKSGLPSDRFSAERTGGSVSTLTIQRTQQEDSAVYLCASSPREQSGRSSYEQYFGPGTRLTVT.

This clone qualifies as medium-sized. This chain connects TRBV11-3 to TRBJ2-1, with D possibly TRBD2 on 5 matching bases. The CDR3 covers 16 residues. The V gene's germline CDR1 is SGHNT and CDR2 YENEEA. Deletions cut 4 bases from V and 1 base from J, with 14 bases between. The CDR3 loop is CASSSREGGSYNEQFF. CDR3 nucleotide sequence: TGTGCCAGCAGCTCCCGTGAGGGCGGTTCCTACAATGAGCAGTTCTTC.

The rearrangement links TRBV30 to TRBJ2-2; D gene unclear. Germline V gene data show CDR1 as GTSNPN and CDR2 as SVGIG (reference sequence). Trimming took 1 base from V and 4 from J, leaving 7 bases between them. The CDR3 extends over 13 amino acids. CDR3 nucleotides: TGTGCCTGGAGTGACAGAACCACCGGGGAGCTGTTTTTT. Encoded protein: CAWSDRTTGELFF.

The J gene is TRBJ2-1, the V gene TRBV24-1, with 12 bases lining up with TRBD2. J was trimmed by 2 bases and V by 4 bases; bases with no gene match: 2. The CDR3 loop spans 16 amino acids. The germline gives CDR1 KGHDR, CDR2 SFDVKD. The DNA of the CDR3 is TGTGCCACCAGTGACCGACTAGCGGGGGCCTACAATGAGCAGTTCTTC. Its protein product is CATSDRLAGAYNEQFF.

The chain couples TRBV7-2 to TRBJ1-2; D uncertain. Deletions cut 2 bases from V and 2 bases from J, with 12 bases between. The germline V gene has CDR1 SGHTA and CDR2 FQGNSA. This CDR3 contains 15 residues. The CDR3 coding sequence is TGTGCCAGCAGCTTACGGTACCTACCCAACTATGGCTACACCTTC. As protein: CASSLRYLPNYGYTF.

The CDR3 is CASAGGQVNNEQFF. The CDR3 nucleotides read TGTGCCAGTGCGGGAGGGCAAGTGAACAATGAGCAGTTCTTC. The chain uses TRBV6-5 and TRBJ2-1; 9 bases are a match to TRBD2. V gave up 9 bases and J gave up 5 bases; unmatched junction bases: 8. The CDR3 extends over 14 amino acids. CDR1 is MNHEY, CDR2 SVGAGI, per germline.

The chain is built from TRBV6-5 and TRBJ2-1; no reliable D call. Trimming took 11 bases from V and 1 from J, leaving 18 bases between them. The CDR3 sequence is 15 residues long. Per the germline V gene, CDR1 is MNHEY and CDR2 is SVGAGI. CDR3 DNA sequence: TGTGCCGGCCACCCCGGGTCTAAATCCTACAATGAGCAGTTCTTC. Translating gives CAGHPGSKSYNEQFF.

The chain is built from TRBV6-5 and TRBJ1-6; D possibly corresponds to TRBD1 (6 bases). The V gene's germline CDR1 is MNHEY and CDR2 SVGAGI. The ends were cut back, 7 bases at V and 0 bases at J, with 10 bases in the middle. This CDR3 spans 15 amino acids. CDR3 nucleotide sequence: TGTGCCAGCAAGCCACAGGGCTCCTATAATTCACCCCTCCACTTT. Encoded protein: CASKPQGSYNSPLHF.

This chain joins TRBV4-2 and TRBJ2-3; 7 bases are a match to TRBD1. The length of the CDR3 is 15 residues. Unmatched junction bases numbered 4, after V lost 3 bases and J lost 1 base. The germline gives CDR1 LGHNA, CDR2 YNFKEQ. The DNA for the CDR3 is TGTGCCAGCAGCCAGAGACAGGGAGGCACAGATACGCAGTATTTT. Its translation: CASSQRQGGTDTQYF.

The chain has TRBV27 and TRBJ2-7, with TRBD2 matching over 7 bases. Germline-derived CDR1 and CDR2 are MNHEY and SMNVEV (reference sequence). Germline trimming cut 5 bases from V and 0 bases from J; bases unmatched to any gene: 10. The CDR3 consists of 16 residues. CDR3 in amino acids: CASSARDYPSSYEQYF. CDR3 DNA sequence: TGTGCCAGCAGTGCTAGGGACTATCCTTCCTCCTACGAGCAGTACTTC.

V is TRBV19 and J is TRBJ1-5; maybe TRBD1 (6 bases). V was shortened by 7 bases and J by 1 base, with 14 bases between the two germline ends. In germline, CDR1 is LNHDA, CDR2 SQIVND (reference sequence). The CDR3 contains 15 residues. The chain's CDR3 is CASTVGTQSNQPQHF. The CDR3 bases are TGTGCCAGTACTGTGGGGACACAAAGCAATCAGCCCCAGCATTTT.

This clone was seen just once. The V and J genes are TRBV28 and TRBJ1-6; 7 bases are shared with TRBD1. CDR1 and CDR2 (germline): MDHEN, SYDVKM. Germline trimming cut 6 bases from V and 7 bases from J; bases unmatched to any gene: 9. The CDR3 runs to 15 residues. The CDR3 loop reads CASSPLTGLNSPLHF. The DNA for the CDR3 is TGTGCCAGCAGCCCCCTGACAGGGCTGAATTCACCCCTCCACTTT.

V is TRBV5-1 and J is TRBJ2-5, with 9 bases fitting TRBD2. This CDR3 comprises 13 residues. With 7 bases clipped from V and 5 bases from J, the junction kept 6 bases outside the gene matches. Germline-derived CDR1 and CDR2 are SGHRS and YFSETQ. CDR3 bases: TGCGCCAGCGGCGGGAGGGCTTTGGAGACCCAGTACTTC. Translating it yields CASGGRALETQYF. The entire variable domain, with the rest obtained from reference TRBV5-1 and TRBJ2-5, is as follows: KAGVTQTPRYLIKTRGQQVTLSCSPISGHRSVSWYQQTPGQGLQFLFEYFSETQRNKGNFPGRFSGRQFSNSRSEMNVSTLELGDSALYLCASGGRALETQYFGPGTRLLVL.

This clone appeared a few times. The chain has TRBV10-3 and TRBJ1-5; D call uncertain. Germline lookup yields CDR1 ENHRY and CDR2 SYGVKD. V was trimmed by 4 bases and J by 9 bases, leaving 10 bases between them. The CDR3 covers 12 residues. The CDR3 loop is CAISGTSGPQHF. The CDR3 nucleotides are TGTGCCATCAGTGGGACTTCGGGGCCCCAGCATTTT.

The chain couples TRBV6-6 to TRBJ1-2, with D maybe TRBD1 (5 bases). The CDR3 is 16 amino acids. Deletions cut 1 base from V and 3 bases from J, with 15 bases between. Germline V gene lookup returns CDR1 MNHNY and CDR2 SVGAGI (reference sequence). CDR3 DNA: TGTGCCAGCAGTTACTGGGGGGATGTCAGGGACTATGGCTACACCTTC. It is translated as CASSYWGDVRDYGYTF.